These 4 T cell receptor beta chains share one sample of origin, sequenced in a study of vaccination effects on CD4 cells after COVID-19. The repertoire was sequenced with immunoSEQ multiplex PCR; TCRdb's copy has only in-frame clones and lacks some. Of about 22,000 clones listed, 55% to 85% are singletons. Antigen-specific CD4+ T cell clonotypes were called by their expansion after viral peptide-pool culture in ViraFEST. At the end of roughly 9 days of culture, CD4+ T cells were isolated. Participants completed two doses of the BNT162b2 or mRNA-1273 vaccine. These TCRs are of unknown antigen specificity. The material sequenced was CD4+ T cells from PBMCs cultured with HCoV-NL63 spike peptides, taken after COVID-19 vaccination. The receptors were gathered from a human donor who received a COVID-19 vaccine.

V gene TRBV6-5 combines with J gene TRBJ2-7, with TRBD2 matching 7 bases. CDR1 and CDR2 (germline): MNHEY, SVGAGI. Trimming cost V 7 bases and J 1 base; bases outside gene matches: 10. The CDR3 contains 15 residues. The CDR3 coding sequence is TGTGCCAGCATCTCAAGGGCGGGAGCGTCCTACGAGCAGTACTTC. Translation: CASISRAGASYEQYF.

This clone was seen a few times. The chain uses TRBV4-1 and TRBJ2-1, with 10 bases fitting TRBD2. The CDR3 loop spans 15 amino acids. Per germline, CDR1 MGHRA and CDR2 YSYEKL. V gave up 4 bases and J gave up 10 bases; unmatched junction bases: 10. CDR3 bases: TGCGCCAGCAGCCCTAGCGGGAGCTTCCTTGGCGAGCAGTTCTTC. Translated, it gives CASSPSGSFLGEQFF.

Here the CDR3 reads CASSQVDSTYEQYF. DNA of the CDR3: TGTGCCAGCAGCCAAGTGGACTCGACCTACGAGCAGTACTTC. The chain is built from TRBV14 and TRBJ2-7, with D perhaps matching TRBD2 (5 bases). Trimming removed 1 base from V and 2 bases from J, with 9 bases in between. Germline V gene data show CDR1 as SGHDN and CDR2 as FVKESK. The CDR3 loop spans 14 amino acids.

V usage is TRBV11-2 and J usage is TRBJ2-2, with 7 positions matching TRBD1. The germline gives CDR1 SGHAT, CDR2 FQNNGV. The CDR3 contains 15 residues. The V and J ends lost 7 bases and 0 bases, in that order; junction bases with no gene match: 5. CDR3 protein: CASINRGANTGELFF. The DNA of the CDR3 is TGTGCCAGCATCAACAGGGGCGCGAACACCGGGGAGCTGTTTTTT.